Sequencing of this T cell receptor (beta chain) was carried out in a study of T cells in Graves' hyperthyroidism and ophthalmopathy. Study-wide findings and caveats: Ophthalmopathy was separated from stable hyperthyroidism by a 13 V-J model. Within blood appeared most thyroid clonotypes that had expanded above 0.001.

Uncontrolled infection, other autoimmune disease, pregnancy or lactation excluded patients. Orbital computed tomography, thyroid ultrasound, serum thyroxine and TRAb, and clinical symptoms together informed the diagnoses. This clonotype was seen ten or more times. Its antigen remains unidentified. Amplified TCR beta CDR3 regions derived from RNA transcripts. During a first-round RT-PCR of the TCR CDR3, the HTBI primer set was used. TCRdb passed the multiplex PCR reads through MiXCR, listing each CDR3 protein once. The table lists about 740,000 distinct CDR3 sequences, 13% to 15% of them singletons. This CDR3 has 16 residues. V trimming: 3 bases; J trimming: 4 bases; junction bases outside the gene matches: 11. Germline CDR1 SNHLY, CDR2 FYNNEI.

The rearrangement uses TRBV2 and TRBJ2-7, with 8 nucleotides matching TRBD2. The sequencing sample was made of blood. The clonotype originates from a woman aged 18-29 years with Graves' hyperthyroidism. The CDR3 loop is CASSDHPGLGGYEQYF. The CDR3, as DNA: TGTGCCAGCAGTGACCACCCGGGACTAGGGGGGTACGAGCAGTACTTC.